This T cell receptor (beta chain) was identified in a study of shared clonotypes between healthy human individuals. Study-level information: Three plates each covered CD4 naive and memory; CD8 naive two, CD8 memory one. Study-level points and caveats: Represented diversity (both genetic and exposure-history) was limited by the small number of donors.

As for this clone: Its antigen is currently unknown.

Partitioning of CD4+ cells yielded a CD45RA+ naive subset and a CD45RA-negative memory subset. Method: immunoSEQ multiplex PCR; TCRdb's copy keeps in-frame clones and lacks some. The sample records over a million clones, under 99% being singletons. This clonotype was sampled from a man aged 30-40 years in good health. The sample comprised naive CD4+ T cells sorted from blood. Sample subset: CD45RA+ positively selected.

The CDR3 is CASSQDPSGQGAQETQYF. Here the CDR3 DNA reads TGCGCCAGCAGCCAAGATCCCTCCGGACAGGGGGCTCAAGAGACCCAGTACTTC. V and J are TRBV4-1 and TRBJ2-5, with TRBD1 matching 11 bases. V was clipped by 0 bases and J by 2 bases; unmatched bases: 8. Germline V CDR1 and CDR2: MGHRA, YSYEKL. CDR3 size: 18 residues.